This TCR beta chain was profiled in a study of T-cell memory formation after mild COVID-19. Study-wide findings and caveats: Balance between CD4 and CD8 was seen in clones contracting day 15 to 85, and a CD4+ lean was seen in later expanders.

TCRdb redid the calling of the 5' RACE reads with MiXCR, one entry per CDR3 protein. This sample has about 290,000 distinct CDR3 sequences; 15% to 20% occur once, and the top ten carry about a fifth. For this clonotype: Its antigen is still unknown.

This CDR3 is 13 amino acids long. In germline, CDR1 is MNHEY, CDR2 SVGEGT. With 8 bases removed from V and 1 base from J, the gap between germline ends came to 8 bases. The rearrangement uses TRBV6-2 or TRBV6-3 and TRBJ2-2, with a possible D match to TRBD1 (5 bases). This TCR derives from a man aged 18 to 29 who had mild COVID-19 (a few samples of this study predate the infection). Cell type and time point are not known. The specimen sequenced was PBMCs or a T cell subset sorted from them (not recorded which). The CDR3 nucleotides read TGTGCCAGCCTTACAGGGAACACCGGGGAGCTGTTTTTT. Its protein product is CASLTGNTGELFF.